These 3 T cell receptor beta chains were sequenced from one sample in a study of cytomegalovirus exposure and HLA in healthy donors (dated by TCRdb to 2016 to 2017). Library prep was done by the immunoSEQ multiplex PCR assay. The multiplex PCR relied on a mix of 60 forward primers for TCR Vbeta segments and 13 reverse primers for TCR Jbeta segments. Held by TCRdb, this immuneACCESS table contains in-frame sequences only and omits some clones. Under half of the omission traces to an unresolved V gene where checked; the cause of the rest is unknown. The table of this sample itemizes under 65,000 clones. Of the sample, about 3.6% is held by the ten largest clones. The sequencing input was PBMCs. Receptors originate from a young woman in good health and CMV-seronegative.

The V call is TRBV4-1, the J call TRBJ2-5; TRBD2 matches 9 bases. The CDR3 is made up of 15 amino acids. V trimming: 5 bases; J trimming: 1 base; junction bases outside the gene matches: 5. Germline V lookup: CDR1 MGHRA, CDR2 YSYEKL. For the CDR3, the DNA is TGCGCCAGCAGCGCGGGGGGGCCTGGCCAAGAGACCCAGTACTTC. The encoded protein is CASSAGGPGQETQYF.

The chain has TRBV5-8 and TRBJ2-7, with a weak D call TRBD1 (6 bases). Trimming removed 4 bases at V and 5 bases at J, with 16 bases between. CDR3 length equals 14 residues. CDR1 is SGHTS and CDR2 is YDEGEE in the germline V gene. CDR3 DNA sequence: TGTGCCAGCAGCACTCATCACAGGGTTGACGAGCAGTACTTC. It yields the protein CASSTHHRVDEQYF.

This sequence joins TRBV6-1 and TRBJ2-7; TRBD1 might be the D (6 bases). From germline, CDR1 is MNHNS and CDR2 SASEGT. Trimming removed 6 bases at V and 3 bases at J, with 18 bases between. The CDR3 spans 15 residues. This CDR3 is CASRTSGVTNYEQYF. The CDR3 DNA reads as TGTGCCAGCAGGACATCAGGGGTCACTAACTACGAGCAGTACTTC.